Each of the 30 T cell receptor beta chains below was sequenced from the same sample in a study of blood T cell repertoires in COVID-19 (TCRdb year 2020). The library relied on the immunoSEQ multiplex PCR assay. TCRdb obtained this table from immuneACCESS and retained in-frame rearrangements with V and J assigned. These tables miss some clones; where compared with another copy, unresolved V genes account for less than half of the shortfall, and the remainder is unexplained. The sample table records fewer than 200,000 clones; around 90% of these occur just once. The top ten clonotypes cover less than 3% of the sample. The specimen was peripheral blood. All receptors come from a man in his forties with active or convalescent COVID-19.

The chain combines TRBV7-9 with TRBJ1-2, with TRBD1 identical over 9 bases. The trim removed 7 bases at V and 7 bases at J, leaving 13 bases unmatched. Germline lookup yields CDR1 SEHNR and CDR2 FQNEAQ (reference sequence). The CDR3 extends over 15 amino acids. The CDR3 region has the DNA TGTGCCAGCATTTCTACAGGGGGCGCGGTGGCTGGCTACACCTTC. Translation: CASISTGGAVAGYTF.

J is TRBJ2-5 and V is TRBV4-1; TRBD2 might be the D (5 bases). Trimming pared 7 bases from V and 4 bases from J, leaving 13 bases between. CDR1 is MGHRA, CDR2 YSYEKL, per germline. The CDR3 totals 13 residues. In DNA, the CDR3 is TGCGCCAGCACAAGGAGGATCGGAGAGACCCAGTACTTC. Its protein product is CASTRRIGETQYF.

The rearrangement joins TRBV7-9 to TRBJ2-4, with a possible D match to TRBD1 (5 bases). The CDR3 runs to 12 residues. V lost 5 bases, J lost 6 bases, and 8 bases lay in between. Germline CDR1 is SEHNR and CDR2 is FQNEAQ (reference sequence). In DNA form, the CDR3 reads TGTGCCAGCAGCGAAGACAGAAACATTCAGTACTTC. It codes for CASSEDRNIQYF.

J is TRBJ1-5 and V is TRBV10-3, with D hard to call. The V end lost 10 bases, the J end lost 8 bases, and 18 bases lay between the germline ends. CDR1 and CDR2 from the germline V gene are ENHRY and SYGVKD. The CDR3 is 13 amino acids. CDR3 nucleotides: TGTGCCACCTTTGACGGAAAAGAGGAGCCCCAGCATTTT. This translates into CATFDGKEEPQHF.

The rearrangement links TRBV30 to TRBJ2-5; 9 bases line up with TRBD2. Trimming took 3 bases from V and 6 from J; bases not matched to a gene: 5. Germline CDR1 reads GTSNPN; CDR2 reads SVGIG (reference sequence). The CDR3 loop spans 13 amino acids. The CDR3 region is CAWRLAGIQTQYF. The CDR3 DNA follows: TGTGCCTGGAGGCTAGCGGGGATACAGACCCAGTACTTC.

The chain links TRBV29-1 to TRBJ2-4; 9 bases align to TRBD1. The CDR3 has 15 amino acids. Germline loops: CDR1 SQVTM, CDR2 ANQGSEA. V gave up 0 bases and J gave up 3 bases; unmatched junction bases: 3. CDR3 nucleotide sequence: TGCAGCGTTGAAGAGAGGGGACAGGGCAAAAACATTCAGTACTTC. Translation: CSVEERGQGKNIQYF.

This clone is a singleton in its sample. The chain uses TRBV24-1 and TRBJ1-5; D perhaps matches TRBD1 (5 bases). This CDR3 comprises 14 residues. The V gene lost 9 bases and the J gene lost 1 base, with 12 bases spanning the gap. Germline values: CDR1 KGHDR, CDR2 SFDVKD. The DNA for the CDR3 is TGTGCCACCTCTCAGGGTGTAAGCAATCAGCCCCAGCATTTT. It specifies CATSQGVSNQPQHF.

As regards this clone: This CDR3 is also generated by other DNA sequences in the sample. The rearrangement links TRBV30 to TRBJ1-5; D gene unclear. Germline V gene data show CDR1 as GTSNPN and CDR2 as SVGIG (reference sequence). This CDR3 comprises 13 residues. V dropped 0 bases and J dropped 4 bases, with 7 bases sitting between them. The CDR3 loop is CAWSVAGNQPQHF. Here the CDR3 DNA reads TGTGCCTGGAGTGTTGCGGGGAATCAGCCCCAGCATTTT.

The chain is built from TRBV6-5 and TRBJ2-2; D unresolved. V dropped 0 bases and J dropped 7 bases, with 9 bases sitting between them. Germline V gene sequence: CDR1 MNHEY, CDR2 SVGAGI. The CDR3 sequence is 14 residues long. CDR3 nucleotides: TGTGCCAGCAGTTACTCGGAACCTAGCGGGGAGCTGTTTTTT. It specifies CASSYSEPSGELFF.

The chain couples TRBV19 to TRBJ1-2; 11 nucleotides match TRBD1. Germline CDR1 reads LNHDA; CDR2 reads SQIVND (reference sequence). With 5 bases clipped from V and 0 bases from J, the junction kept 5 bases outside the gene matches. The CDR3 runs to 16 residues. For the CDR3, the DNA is TGTGCCAGTAGTGCGGGGACAGGGGGTCCTAACTATGGCTACACCTTC. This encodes CASSAGTGGPNYGYTF.

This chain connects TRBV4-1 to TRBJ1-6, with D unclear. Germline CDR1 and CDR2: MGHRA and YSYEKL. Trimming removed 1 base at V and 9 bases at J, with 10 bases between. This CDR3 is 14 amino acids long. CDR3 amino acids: CASSQGHGSSPLHF. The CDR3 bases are TGCGCCAGCAGCCAAGGACATGGGAGTTCACCCCTCCACTTT.

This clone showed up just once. The chain's CDR3 is CASSRGQGGLNTEAFF. DNA for the CDR3: TGTGCCAGCAGCCGCGGACAGGGGGGATTGAACACTGAAGCTTTCTTT. The chain recombines TRBV3-1 (or the pseudogene TRBV3-2) with TRBJ1-1; the match to TRBD1 covers 10 bases. This CDR3 is 16 amino acids long. Germline CDR1 is LGHDT and CDR2 is YNNKEL (reference sequence). Losses at the gene ends were 4 bases for V and 0 bases for J; bases not matched to a gene: 5.

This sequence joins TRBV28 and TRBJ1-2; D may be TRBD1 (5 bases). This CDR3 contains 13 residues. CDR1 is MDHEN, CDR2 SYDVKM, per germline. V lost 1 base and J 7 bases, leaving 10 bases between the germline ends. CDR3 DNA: TGTGCCAGCAGTTTATCCGCAGGGCGTGGCTACACCTTC. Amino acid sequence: CASSLSAGRGYTF.

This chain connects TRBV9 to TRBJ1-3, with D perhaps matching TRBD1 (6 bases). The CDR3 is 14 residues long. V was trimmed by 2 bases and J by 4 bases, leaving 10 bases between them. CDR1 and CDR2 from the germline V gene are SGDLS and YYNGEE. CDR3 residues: CASSVGGAGNTIYF. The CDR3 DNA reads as TGTGCCAGCAGCGTTGGGGGGGCCGGAAACACCATATATTTT.

The CDR3 loop is CASNPGLNQPQHF. The DNA of the CDR3 is TGTGCCAGCAATCCGGGACTCAATCAGCCCCAGCATTTT. The chain is built from TRBV2 and TRBJ1-5, with a weak D call TRBD1 (5 bases). The CDR3 loop spans 13 amino acids. V gave up 7 bases and J gave up 3 bases, with 10 bases separating them. Germline V gives CDR1 SNHLY, CDR2 FYNNEI.

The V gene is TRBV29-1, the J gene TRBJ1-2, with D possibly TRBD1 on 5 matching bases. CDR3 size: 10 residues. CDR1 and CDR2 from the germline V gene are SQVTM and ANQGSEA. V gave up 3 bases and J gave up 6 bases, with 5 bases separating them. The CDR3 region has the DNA TGCAGCGTTGAGGGGCATGGCTACACCTTC. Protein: CSVEGHGYTF.

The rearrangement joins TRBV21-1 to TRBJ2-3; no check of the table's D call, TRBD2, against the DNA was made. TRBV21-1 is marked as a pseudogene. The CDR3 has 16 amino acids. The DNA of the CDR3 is TGTGCCAGCAGCACGCGGACTAGTACCACCACAGATACGCAGTATTTT. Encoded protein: CASSTRTSTTTDTQYF.

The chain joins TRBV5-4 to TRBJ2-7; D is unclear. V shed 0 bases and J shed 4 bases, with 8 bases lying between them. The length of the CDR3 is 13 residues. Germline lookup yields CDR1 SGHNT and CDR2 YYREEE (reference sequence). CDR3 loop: CASSLAAGYEQYF. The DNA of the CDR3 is TGTGCCAGCAGCTTGGCCGCCGGTTACGAGCAGTACTTC.

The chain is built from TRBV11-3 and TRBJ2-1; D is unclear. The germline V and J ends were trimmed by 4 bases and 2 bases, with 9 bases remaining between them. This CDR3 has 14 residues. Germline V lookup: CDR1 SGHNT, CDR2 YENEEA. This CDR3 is CASSSKTAYNEQFF. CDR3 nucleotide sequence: TGTGCCAGCAGCTCCAAAACAGCCTACAATGAGCAGTTCTTC.

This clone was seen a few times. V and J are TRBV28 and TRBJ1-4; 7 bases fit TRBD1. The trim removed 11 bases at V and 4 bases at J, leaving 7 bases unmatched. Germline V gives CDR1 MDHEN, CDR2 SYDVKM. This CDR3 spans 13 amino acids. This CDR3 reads CAVGQEFNEKLFF. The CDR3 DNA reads TGTGCCGTTGGACAGGAGTTTAATGAAAAACTGTTTTTT. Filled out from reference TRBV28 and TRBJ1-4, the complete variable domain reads DVKVTQSSRYLVKRTGEKVFLECVQDMDHENMFWYRQDPGLGLRLIYFSYDVKMKEKGDIPEGYSVSREKKERFSLILESASTNQTSMYLCAVGQEFNEKLFFGSGTQLSVL.

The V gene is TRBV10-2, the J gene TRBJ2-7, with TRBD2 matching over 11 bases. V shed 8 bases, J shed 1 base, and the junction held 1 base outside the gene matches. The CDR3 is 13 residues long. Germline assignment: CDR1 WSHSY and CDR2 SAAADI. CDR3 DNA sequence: TGCGCCAGCGGGACTAGCGGTTCCTACGAGCAGTACTTC. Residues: CASGTSGSYEQYF.

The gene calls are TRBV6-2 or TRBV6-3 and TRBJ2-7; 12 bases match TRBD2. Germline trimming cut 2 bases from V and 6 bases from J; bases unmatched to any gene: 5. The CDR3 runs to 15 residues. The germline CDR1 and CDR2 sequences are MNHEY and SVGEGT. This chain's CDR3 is CASSYRLAGAGEQYF. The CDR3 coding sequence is TGTGCCAGCAGTTACAGACTAGCGGGAGCCGGCGAGCAGTACTTC.

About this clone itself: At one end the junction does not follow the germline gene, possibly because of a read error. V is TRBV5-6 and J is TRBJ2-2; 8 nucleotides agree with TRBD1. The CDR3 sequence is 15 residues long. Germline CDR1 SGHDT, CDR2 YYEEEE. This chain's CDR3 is CASSGRQGNPGELFF. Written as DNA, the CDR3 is TGTGCCAGCAGCGGACGACAGGGGAACCCCGGGGAGCTGTTTTTT.

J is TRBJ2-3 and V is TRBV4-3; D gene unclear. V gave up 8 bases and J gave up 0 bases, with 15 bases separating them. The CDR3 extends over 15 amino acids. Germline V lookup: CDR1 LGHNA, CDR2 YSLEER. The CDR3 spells CASSEGGASTDTQYF. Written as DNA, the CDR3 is TGCGCCAGCTCCGAAGGCGGAGCTAGCACAGATACGCAGTATTTT.

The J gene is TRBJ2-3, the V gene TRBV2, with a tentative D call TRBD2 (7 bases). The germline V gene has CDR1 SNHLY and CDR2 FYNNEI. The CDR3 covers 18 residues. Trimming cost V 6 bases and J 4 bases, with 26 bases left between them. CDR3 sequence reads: CASRPWGSTSRGADTQYF. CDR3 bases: TGTGCCAGCAGGCCCTGGGGTTCGACTAGCAGGGGAGCAGATACGCAGTATTTT.

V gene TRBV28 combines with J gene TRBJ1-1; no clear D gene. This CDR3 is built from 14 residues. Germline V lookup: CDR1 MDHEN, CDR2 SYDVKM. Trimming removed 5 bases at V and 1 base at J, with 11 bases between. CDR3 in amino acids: CASSPWEGNTEAFF. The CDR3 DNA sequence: TGTGCCAGCAGTCCGTGGGAGGGGAACACTGAAGCTTTCTTT.

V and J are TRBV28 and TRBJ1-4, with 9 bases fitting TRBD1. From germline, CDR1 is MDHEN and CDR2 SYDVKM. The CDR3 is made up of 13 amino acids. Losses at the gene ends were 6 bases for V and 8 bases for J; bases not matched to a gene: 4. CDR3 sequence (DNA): TGTGCCAGCAGCCCGACAGGGGGGGAAAAACTGTTTTTT. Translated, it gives CASSPTGGEKLFF.

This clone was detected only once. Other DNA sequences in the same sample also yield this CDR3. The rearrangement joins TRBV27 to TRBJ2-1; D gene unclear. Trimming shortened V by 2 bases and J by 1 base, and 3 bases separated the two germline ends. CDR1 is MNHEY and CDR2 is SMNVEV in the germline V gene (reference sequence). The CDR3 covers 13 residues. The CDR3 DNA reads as TGTGCCAGCAGTTTAGAGTCCTACAATGAGCAGTTCTTC. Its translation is CASSLESYNEQFF.

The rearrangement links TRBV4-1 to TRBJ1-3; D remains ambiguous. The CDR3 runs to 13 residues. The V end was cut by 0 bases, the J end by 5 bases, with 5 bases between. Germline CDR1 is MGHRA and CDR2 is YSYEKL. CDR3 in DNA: TGCGCCAGCAGCCAAGATACAAGAAACACCATATATTTT. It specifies CASSQDTRNTIYF.

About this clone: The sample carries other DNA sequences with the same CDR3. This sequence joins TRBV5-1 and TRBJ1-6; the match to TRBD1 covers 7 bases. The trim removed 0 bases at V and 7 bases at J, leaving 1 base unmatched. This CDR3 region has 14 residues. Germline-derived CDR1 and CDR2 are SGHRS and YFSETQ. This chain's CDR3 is CASSLGQGNSPLHF. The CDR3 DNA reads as TGCGCCAGCAGCTTGGGACAGGGCAATTCACCCCTCCACTTT.